Detailed here is one TCR beta chain. Its antigen is as yet unknown. The authors reverse transcribed all of the isolated RNA, so sequencing captured expressed TCRB transcripts. Profiling relied on immunoSEQ multiplex PCR, and the TCRdb table lists in-frame clones only, not all of them. The sample lists 300,000 to 400,000 clones, 9.3% seen once, with approximately 1% in the top ten. These data originate in a study of beta chain features in type 1 diabetes. Whole-study results and caveats: The study found moderately but significantly shorter TCRB CDR3s in all four CD4+ subsets of Type 1 diabetes patients.

The receptor comes from a man aged 25-45 years with type 1 diabetes. Material: central memory CD4+ T cells from blood.

CDR3 nucleotides: TGTGCCAGCAGTGACAGGGTCTCTGGAAACACCATATATTTT. Translated, it gives CASSDRVSGNTIYF. The chain uses TRBV2 and TRBJ1-3, with a weak D call TRBD1 (5 bases). CDR3 length: 14 amino acids. Germline V gene lookup returns CDR1 SNHLY and CDR2 FYNNEI. The V and J ends lost 3 bases and 0 bases respectively, with 6 bases between them.